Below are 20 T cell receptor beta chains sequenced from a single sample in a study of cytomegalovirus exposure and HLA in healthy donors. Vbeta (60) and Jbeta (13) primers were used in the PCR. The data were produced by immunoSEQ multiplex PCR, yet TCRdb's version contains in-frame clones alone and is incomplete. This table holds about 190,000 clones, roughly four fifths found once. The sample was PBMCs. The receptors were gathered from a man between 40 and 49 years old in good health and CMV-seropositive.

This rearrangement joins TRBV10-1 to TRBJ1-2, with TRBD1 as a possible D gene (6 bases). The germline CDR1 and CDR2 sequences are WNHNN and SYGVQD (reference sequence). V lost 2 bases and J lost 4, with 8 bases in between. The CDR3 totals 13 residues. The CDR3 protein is CASSETGSYGYTF. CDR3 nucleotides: TGCGCCAGCAGTGAGACAGGGTCCTATGGCTACACCTTC.

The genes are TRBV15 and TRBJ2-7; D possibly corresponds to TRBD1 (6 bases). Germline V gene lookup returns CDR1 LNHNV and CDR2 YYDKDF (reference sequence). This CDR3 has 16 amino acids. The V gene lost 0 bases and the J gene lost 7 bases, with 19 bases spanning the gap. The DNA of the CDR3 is TGTGCCACCAGCAGAGATGGATCTGGGTCTAGGGGGGAGCAGTACTTC. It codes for CATSRDGSGSRGEQYF.

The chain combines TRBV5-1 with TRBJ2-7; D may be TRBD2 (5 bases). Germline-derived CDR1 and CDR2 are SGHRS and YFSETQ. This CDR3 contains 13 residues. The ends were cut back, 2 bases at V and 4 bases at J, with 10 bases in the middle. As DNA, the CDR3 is TGCGCCAGCAGCTTCGGGGTTCCTTACGAGCAGTACTTC. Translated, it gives CASSFGVPYEQYF.

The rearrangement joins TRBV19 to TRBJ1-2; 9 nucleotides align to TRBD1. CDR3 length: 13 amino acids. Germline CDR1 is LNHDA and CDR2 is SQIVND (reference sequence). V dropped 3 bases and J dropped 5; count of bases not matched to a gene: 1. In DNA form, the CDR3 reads TGTGCCAGTAGTATCGACAGGGGGTATGGCTACACCTTC. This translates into CASSIDRGYGYTF.

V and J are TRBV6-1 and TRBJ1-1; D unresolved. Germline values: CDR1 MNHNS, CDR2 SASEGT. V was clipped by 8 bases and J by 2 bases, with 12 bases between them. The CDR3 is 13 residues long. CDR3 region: CASALRHNTEAFF. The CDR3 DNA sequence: TGTGCCAGCGCCCTACGACACAACACTGAAGCTTTCTTT.

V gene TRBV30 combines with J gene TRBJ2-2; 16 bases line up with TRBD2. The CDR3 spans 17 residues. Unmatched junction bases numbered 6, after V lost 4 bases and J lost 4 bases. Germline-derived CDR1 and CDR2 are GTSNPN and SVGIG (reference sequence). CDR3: CAWNKGLAGGVTGELFF. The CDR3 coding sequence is TGTGCCTGGAATAAGGGACTAGCGGGAGGGGTCACCGGGGAGCTGTTTTTT. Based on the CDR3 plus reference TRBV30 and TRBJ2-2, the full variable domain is SQTIHQWPATLVQPVGSPLSLECTVEGTSNPNLYWYRQAAGRGLQLLFYSVGIGQISSEVPQNLSASRPQDRQFILSSKKLLLSDSGFYLCAWNKGLAGGVTGELFFGEGSRLTVL.

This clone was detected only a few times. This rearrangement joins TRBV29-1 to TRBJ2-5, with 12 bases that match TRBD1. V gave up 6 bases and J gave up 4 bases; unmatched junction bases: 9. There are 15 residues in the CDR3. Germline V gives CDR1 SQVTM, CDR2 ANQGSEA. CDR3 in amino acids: CSVDGTGGLGETQYF. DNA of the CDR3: TGCAGCGTGGACGGGACAGGGGGCTTAGGAGAGACCCAGTACTTC. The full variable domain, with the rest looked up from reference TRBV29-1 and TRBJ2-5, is SAVISQKPSRDICQRGTSLTIQCQVDSQVTMMFWYRQQPGQSLTLIATANQGSEATYESGFVIDKFPISRPNLTFSTLTVSNMSPEDSSIYLCSVDGTGGLGETQYFGPGTRLLVL.

The CDR3 spells CASSRGGPYEQYF. The CDR3 bases are TGTGCCAGCAGCCGCGGCGGGCCCTACGAGCAGTACTTC. J is TRBJ2-7 and V is TRBV2; D possibly corresponds to TRBD2 (5 bases). CDR1 and CDR2 from the germline V gene are SNHLY and FYNNEI. This CDR3 spans 13 amino acids. Trimming cost V 6 bases and J 2 bases, with 11 bases left between them.

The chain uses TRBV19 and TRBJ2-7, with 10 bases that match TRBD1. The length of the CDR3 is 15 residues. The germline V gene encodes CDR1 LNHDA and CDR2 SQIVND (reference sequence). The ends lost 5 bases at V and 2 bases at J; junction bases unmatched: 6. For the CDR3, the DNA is TGTGCCAGTAGTCTCCGGGACAGGGGCCCCTACGAGCAGTACTTC. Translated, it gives CASSLRDRGPYEQYF.

CDR3 in amino acids: CSVEEGGLVRPTDTQYF. CDR3 nucleotides: TGCAGCGTTGAAGAGGGGGGGCTAGTGCGACCCACAGATACGCAGTATTTT. The V and J genes are TRBV29-1 and TRBJ2-3, with D perhaps matching TRBD2 (7 bases). CDR3 length: 17 amino acids. Germline CDR1 reads SQVTM; CDR2 reads ANQGSEA. V lost 0 bases to trimming and J lost 2 bases, with 18 bases between them.

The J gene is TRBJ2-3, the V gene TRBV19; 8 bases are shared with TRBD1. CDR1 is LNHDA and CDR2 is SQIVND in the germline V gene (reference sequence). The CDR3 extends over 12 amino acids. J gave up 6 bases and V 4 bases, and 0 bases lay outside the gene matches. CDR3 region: CASSRQGDTQYF. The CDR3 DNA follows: TGTGCCAGTAGTAGACAGGGGGATACGCAGTATTTT.

Here the CDR3 reads CASSPGWDRDSYGYTF. The CDR3 DNA reads TGTGCCAGCAGCCCCGGATGGGACAGGGATTCCTATGGCTACACCTTC. The J gene is TRBJ1-2, the V gene TRBV5-6; 9 bases agree with TRBD1. The length of the CDR3 is 16 residues. J was trimmed by 4 bases and V by 4 bases; bases with no gene match: 11. Germline loops: CDR1 SGHDT, CDR2 YYEEEE.

CDR3 loop: CAISPAVVQDYEQYF. The CDR3 DNA reads TGTGCCATCAGTCCGGCTGTGGTACAGGACTACGAGCAGTACTTC. This sequence joins TRBV10-3 and TRBJ2-5; D is possibly TRBD1 (5 bases). The DNA end favors TRBJ2-7, so the J call may be wrong. CDR1 and CDR2 from the germline V gene are ENHRY and SYGVKD. The CDR3 extends over 15 amino acids.

The DNA for the CDR3 is TGTGCCAGCAGTCAGACAGGGGTTGCAACCTACGAGCAGTACTTC. Translating gives CASSQTGVATYEQYF. The V call is TRBV6-5, the J call TRBJ2-7, with 8 bases matching TRBD1. CDR3 length: 15 amino acids. Germline V gene data show CDR1 as MNHEY and CDR2 as SVGAGI. V shed 5 bases and J 2 bases; nucleotides not matched to a gene: 8.

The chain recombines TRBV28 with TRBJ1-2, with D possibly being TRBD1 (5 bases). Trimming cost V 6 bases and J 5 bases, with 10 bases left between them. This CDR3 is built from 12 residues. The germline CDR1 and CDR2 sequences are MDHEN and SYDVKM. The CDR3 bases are TGTGCCAGCAGCAAAGGGGATTATGGCTACACCTTC. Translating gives CASSKGDYGYTF.

The CDR3 reads CATKGGGRAGYNEQFF. CDR3 coding DNA: TGTGCCACTAAGGGGGGAGGGAGGGCCGGGTACAATGAGCAGTTCTTC. The chain joins TRBV19 to TRBJ2-1, with D possibly being TRBD2 (7 bases). The CDR3 consists of 16 residues. Trimming took off 10 bases at V and 4 bases at J, with 23 bases between the two ends. Germline CDR1 and CDR2: LNHDA and SQIVND (reference sequence).

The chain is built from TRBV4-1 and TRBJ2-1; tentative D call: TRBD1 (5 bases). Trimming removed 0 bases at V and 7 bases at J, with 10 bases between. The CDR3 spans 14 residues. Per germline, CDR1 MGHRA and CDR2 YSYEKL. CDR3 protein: CASSQEGHRNEQFF. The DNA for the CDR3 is TGCGCCAGCAGCCAAGAGGGGCACAGGAATGAGCAGTTCTTC.

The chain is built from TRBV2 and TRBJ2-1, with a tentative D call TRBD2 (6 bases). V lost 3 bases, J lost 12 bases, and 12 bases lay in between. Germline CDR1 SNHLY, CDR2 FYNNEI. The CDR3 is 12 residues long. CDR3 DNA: TGTGCCAGCAGTGAGACGGGCGGGGTGCAGTTCTTC. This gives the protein CASSETGGVQFF.

CDR3 sequence: CASSPGEGVTEAFF. CDR3 DNA sequence: TGCGCCAGCAGCCCGGGGGAGGGGGTCACTGAAGCTTTCTTT. This rearrangement joins TRBV5-1 to TRBJ1-1; maybe TRBD1 (6 bases). With 4 bases removed from V and 4 bases from J, the gap between germline ends came to 14 bases. The CDR3 loop spans 14 amino acids. Germline CDR1 is SGHRS and CDR2 is YFSETQ.

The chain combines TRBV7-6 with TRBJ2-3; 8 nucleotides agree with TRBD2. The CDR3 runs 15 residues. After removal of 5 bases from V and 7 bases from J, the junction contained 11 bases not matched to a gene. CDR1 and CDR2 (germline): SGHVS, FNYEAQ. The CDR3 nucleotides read TGTGCCAGCAGCCCAGGGGCCGGGAGGGCTAATACGCAGTATTTT. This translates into CASSPGAGRANTQYF.